This record covers a single T cell receptor (beta chain). Its matching antigen is unknown. Only in-frame clones appear in the TCRdb table, and some are missing; sequencing was by immunoSEQ multiplex PCR. This repertoire shows about 680,000 clones, more than 80% found once; its top ten account for roughly 1.5%. CDR3 length equals 14 residues. The V gene lost 0 bases and the J gene lost 1 base, with 5 bases spanning the gap. The germline V gene encodes CDR1 SGHAT and CDR2 FQNNGV. The data derive from a study of Ad26.COV2.S vaccination and SARS-CoV-2 variants. Overall study findings and caveats: Assessments of TCR breadth and depth may have underestimated the total T cell responses.

Indicated treatment: around 19 received Ad26.COV2.S at low or high dose, single or two shots; 5 received placebo; per-sample allocation not given. The samples date from day 63 after the first vaccine or placebo injection. In Boston, an adult donor aged 18-55 years took part. Vaccine was an Ad26 vector expressing Wuhan-strain SARS-CoV-2 spike. The sample was peripheral blood, taken in a trial of Ad26.COV2.S vaccine versus placebo. The TCR comes from a person between 18 and 59 years old who received the Ad26.COV2.S COVID-19 vaccine or a placebo. This chain links TRBV11-2 with TRBJ2-3, with unresolved D. The CDR3, as DNA: TGTGCCAGCAGCTTAGAAGAGGGCACAGATACGCAGTATTTT. Translating it yields CASSLEEGTDTQYF.